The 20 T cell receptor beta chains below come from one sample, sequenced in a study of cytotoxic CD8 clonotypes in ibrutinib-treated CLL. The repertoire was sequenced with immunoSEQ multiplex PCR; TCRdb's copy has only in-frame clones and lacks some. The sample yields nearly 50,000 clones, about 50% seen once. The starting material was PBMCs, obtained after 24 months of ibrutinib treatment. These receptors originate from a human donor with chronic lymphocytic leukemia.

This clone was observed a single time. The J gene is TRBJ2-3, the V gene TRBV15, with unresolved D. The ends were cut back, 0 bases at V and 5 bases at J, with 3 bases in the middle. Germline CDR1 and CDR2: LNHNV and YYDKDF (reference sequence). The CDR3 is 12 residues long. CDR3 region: CATSRDKDTQYF. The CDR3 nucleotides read TGTGCCACCAGCAGAGATAAAGATACGCAGTATTTT.

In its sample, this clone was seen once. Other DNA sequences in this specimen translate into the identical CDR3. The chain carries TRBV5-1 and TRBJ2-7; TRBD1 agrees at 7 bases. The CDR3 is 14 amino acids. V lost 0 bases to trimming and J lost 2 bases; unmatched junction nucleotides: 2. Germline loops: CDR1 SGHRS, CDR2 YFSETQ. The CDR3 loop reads CASSLAGTAYEQYF. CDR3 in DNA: TGCGCCAGCAGCTTGGCAGGGACAGCCTACGAGCAGTACTTC.

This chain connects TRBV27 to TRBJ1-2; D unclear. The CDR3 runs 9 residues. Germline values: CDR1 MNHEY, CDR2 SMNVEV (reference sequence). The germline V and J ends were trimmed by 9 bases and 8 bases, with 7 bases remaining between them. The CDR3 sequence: CARVRGYTF. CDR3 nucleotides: TGTGCCAGGGTTAGAGGCTACACCTTC.

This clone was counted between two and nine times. CDR3 loop: CASSWTGGLDQPQHF. The CDR3 DNA sequence: TGTGCCAGCAGTTGGACAGGGGGCTTGGATCAGCCCCAGCATTTT. V gene TRBV6-5 combines with J gene TRBJ1-5; 11 bases agree with TRBD1. The CDR3 sequence is 15 residues long. V shed 4 bases, J shed 5 bases, and the junction held 4 bases outside the gene matches. Germline CDR1 and CDR2: MNHEY and SVGAGI.

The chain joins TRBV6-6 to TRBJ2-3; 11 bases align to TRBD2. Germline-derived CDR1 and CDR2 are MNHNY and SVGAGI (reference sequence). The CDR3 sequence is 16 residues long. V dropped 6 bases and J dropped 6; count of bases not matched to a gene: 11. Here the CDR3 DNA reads TGTGCCAGCAGCATAATAGCGGGGGGGCCCGGTGATACGCAGTATTTT. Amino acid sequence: CASSIIAGGPGDTQYF.

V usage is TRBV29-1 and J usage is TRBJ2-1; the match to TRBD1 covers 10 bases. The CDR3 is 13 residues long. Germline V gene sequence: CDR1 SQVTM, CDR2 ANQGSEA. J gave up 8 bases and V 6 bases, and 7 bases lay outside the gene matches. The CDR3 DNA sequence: TGCAGCGTCCGACAGGGGGCTGTCTATGAGCAGTTCTTC. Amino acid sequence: CSVRQGAVYEQFF.

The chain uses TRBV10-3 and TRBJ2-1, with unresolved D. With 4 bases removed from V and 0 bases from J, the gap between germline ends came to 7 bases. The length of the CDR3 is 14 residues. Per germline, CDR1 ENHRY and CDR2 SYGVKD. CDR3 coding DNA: TGTGCCATCAGTGCTGAGAGCTCCTACAATGAGCAGTTCTTC. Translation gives CAISAESSYNEQFF.

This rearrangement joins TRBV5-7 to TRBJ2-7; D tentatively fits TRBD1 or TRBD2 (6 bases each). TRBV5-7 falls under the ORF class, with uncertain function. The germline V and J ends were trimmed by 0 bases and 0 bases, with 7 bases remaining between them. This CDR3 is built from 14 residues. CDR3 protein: CASSLGGASYEQYF. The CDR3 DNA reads TGTGCCAGCAGCTTGGGGGGGGCCTCCTACGAGCAGTACTTC.

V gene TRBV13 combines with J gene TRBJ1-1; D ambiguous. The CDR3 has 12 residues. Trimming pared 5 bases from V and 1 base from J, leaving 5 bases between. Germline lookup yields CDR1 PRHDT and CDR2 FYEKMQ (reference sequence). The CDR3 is CASSTENTEAFF. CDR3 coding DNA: TGTGCCAGCAGCACAGAGAACACTGAAGCTTTCTTT.

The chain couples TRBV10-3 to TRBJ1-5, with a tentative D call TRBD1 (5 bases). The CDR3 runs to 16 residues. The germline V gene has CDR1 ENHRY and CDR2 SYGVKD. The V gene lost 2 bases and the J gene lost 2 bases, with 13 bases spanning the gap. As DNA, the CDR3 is TGTGCCATCAGTGAGCATGCCGGGGGGGGCAATCAGCCCCAGCATTTT. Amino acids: CAISEHAGGGNQPQHF.

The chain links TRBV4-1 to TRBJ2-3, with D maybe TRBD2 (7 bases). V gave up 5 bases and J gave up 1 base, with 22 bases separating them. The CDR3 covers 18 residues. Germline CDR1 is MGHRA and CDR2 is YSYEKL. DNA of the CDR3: TGCGCCAGCAGCAACGTGGGGCGGGGGCCGGTGGGCACAGATACGCAGTATTTT. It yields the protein CASSNVGRGPVGTDTQYF.

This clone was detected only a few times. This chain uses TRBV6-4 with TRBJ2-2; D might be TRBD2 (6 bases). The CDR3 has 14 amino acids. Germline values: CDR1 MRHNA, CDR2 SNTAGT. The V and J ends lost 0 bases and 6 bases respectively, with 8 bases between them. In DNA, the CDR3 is TGTGCCAGCAGTGACTCTGGGACTTCCGGGGAGCTGTTTTTT. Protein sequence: CASSDSGTSGELFF.

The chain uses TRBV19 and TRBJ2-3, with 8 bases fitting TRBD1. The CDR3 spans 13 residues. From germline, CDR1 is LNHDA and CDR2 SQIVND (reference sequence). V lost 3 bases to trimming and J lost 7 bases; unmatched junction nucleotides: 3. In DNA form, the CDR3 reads TGTGCCAGTAGTATCGGACAGGGAAATACGCAGTATTTT. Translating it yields CASSIGQGNTQYF.

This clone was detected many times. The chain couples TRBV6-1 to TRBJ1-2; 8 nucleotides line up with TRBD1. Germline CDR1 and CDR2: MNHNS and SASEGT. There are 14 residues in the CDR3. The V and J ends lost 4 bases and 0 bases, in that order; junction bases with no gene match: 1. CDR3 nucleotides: TGTGCCAGCAGTGGACAGGGGCCTAACTATGGCTACACCTTC. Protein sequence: CASSGQGPNYGYTF.

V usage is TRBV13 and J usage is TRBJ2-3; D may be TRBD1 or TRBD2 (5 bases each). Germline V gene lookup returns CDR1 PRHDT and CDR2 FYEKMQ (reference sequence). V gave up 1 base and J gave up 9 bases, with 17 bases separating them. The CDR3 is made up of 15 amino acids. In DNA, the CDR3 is TGTGCCAGCAGCTTAGTGGGGCAGGGACCCGGGACGCAGTATTTT. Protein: CASSLVGQGPGTQYF.

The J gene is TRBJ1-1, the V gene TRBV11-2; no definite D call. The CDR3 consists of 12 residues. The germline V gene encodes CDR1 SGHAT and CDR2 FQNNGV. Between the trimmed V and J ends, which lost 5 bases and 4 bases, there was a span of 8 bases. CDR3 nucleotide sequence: TGTGCCAGCAGCGGGCGGTTCACTGAAGCTTTCTTT. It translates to CASSGRFTEAFF.

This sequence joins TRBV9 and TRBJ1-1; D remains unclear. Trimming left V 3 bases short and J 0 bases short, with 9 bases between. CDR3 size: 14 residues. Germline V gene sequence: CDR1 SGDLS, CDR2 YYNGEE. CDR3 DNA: TGTGCCAGCAGCGCCCAGGTAATGAACACTGAAGCTTTCTTT. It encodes CASSAQVMNTEAFF.

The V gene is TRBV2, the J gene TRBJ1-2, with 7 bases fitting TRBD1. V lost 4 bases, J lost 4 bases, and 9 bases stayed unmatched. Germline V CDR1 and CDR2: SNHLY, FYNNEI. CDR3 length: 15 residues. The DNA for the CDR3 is TGTGCCAGCAGTGGGGACAGCGCCGTGGGCTATGGCTACACCTTC. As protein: CASSGDSAVGYGYTF.

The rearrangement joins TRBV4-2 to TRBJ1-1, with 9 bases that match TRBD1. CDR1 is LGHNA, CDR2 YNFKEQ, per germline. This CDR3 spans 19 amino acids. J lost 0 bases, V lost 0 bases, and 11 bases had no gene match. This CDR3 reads CASSQDIQGAGDLNTEAFF. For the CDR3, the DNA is TGTGCCAGCAGCCAAGACATACAGGGGGCCGGTGATCTGAACACTGAAGCTTTCTTT.

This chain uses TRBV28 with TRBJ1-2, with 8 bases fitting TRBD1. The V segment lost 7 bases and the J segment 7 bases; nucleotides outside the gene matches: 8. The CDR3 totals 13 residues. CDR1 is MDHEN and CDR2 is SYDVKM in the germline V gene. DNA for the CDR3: TGTGCCAGCACTGACAGGGGTGTAGGTGGCTACACCTTC. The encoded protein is CASTDRGVGGYTF.